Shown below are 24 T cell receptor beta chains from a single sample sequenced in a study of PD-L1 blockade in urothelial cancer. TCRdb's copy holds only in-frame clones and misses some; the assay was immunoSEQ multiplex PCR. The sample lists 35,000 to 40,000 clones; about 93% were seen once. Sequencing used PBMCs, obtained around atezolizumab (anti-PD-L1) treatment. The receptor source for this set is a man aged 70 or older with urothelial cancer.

The CDR3 region has the DNA TGTGCCATCAGTGAGTCGTTAACTAGCGGGAAGTTCTCCAATGAGCAGTTCTTC. Translating gives CAISESLTSGKFSNEQFF. The rearrangement joins TRBV10-3 to TRBJ2-1; 10 nucleotides match TRBD2. J gave up 6 bases and V 0 bases, and 11 bases lay outside the gene matches. Germline V gene data show CDR1 as ENHRY and CDR2 as SYGVKD. The CDR3 extends over 18 amino acids.

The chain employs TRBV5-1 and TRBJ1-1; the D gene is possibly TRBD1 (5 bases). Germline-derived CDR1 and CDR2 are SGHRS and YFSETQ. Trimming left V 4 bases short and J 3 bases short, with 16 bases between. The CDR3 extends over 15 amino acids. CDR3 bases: TGCGCCAGCAGCCCGGGCGGGGGTCGACACACTGAAGCTTTCTTT. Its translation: CASSPGGGRHTEAFF. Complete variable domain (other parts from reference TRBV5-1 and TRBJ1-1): KAGVTQTPRYLIKTRGQQVTLSCSPISGHRSVSWYQQTPGQGLQFLFEYFSETQRNKGNFPGRFSGRQFSNSRSEMNVSTLELGDSALYLCASSPGGGRHTEAFFGQGTRLTVV.

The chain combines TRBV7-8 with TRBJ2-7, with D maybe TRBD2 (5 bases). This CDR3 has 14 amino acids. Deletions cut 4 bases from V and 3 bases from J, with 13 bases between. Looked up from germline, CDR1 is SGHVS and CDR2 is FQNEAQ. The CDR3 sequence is CASSSLTNGYEQYF. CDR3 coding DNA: TGTGCCAGCAGCTCACTGACTAATGGCTACGAGCAGTACTTC.

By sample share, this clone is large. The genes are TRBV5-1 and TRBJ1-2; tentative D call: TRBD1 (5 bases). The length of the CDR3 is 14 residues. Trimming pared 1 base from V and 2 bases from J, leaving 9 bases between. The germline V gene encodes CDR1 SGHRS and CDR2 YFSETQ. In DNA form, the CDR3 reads TGCGCCAGCAGCTTGAGCCCAGGGAACTATGGCTACACCTTC. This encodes CASSLSPGNYGYTF.

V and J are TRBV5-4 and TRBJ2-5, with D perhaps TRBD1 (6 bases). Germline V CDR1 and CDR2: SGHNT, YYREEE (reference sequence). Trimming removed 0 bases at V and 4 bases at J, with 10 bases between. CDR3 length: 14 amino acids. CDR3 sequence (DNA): TGTGCCAGCAGCTTGGATCAAGGGGGAGAGACCCAGTACTTC. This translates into CASSLDQGGETQYF.

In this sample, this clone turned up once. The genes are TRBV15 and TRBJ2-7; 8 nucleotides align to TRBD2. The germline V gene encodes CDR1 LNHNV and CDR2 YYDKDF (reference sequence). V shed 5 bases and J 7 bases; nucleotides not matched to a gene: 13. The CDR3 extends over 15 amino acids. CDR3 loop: CATSDWGVAGSEQYF. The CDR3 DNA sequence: TGTGCCACCAGCGACTGGGGGGTAGCGGGATCTGAGCAGTACTTC. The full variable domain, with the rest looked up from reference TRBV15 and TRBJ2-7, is DAMVIQNPRYQVTQFGKPVTLSCSQTLNHNVMYWYQQKSSQAPKLLFHYYDKDFNNEADTPDNFQSRRPNTSFCFLDIRSPGLGDTAMYLCATSDWGVAGSEQYFGPGTRLTVT.

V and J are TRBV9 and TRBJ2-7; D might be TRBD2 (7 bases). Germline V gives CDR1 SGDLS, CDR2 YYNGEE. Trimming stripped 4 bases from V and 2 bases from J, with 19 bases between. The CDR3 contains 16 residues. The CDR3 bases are TGTGCCAGCAGCCGTAGGGGGGGCGGGCCTCCCTACGAGCAGTACTTC. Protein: CASSRRGGGPPYEQYF.

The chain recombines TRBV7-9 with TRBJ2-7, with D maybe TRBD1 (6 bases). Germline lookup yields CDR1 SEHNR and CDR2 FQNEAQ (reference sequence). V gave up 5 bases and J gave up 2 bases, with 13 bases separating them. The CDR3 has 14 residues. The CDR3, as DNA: TGTGCCAGCAGCCATTGGACAGTCCCCTACGAGCAGTACTTC. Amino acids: CASSHWTVPYEQYF.

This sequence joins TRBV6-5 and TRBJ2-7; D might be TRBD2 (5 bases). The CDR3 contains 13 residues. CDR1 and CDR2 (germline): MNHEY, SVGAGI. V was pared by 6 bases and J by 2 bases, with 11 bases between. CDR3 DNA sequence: TGTGCCAGCAGGGAGCGGCCAGCCTACGAGCAGTACTTC. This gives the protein CASRERPAYEQYF.

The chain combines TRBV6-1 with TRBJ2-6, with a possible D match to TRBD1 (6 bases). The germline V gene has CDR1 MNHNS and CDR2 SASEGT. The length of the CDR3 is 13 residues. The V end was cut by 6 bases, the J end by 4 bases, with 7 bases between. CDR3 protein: CASRGGGANVLTF. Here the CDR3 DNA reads TGTGCCAGCAGAGGGGGAGGGGCCAACGTCCTGACTTTC.

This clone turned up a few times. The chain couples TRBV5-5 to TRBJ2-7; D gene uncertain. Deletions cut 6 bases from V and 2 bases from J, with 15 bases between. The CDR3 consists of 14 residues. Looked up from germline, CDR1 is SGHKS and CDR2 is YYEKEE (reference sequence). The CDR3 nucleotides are TGTGCCAGCAACGCCGAGAGTAACCCCTACGAGCAGTACTTC. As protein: CASNAESNPYEQYF.

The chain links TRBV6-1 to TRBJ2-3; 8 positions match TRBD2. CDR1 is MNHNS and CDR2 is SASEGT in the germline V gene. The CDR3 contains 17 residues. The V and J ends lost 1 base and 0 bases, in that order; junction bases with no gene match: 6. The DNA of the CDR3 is TGTGCCAGCAGTGAAGGTGGGCTAGCGGGCAGCACAGATACGCAGTATTTT. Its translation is CASSEGGLAGSTDTQYF.

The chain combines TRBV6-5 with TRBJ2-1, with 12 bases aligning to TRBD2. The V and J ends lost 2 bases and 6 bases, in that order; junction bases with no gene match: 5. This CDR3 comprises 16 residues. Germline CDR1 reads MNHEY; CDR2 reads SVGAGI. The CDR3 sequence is CASSYRTSGTLNEQFF. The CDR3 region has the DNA TGTGCCAGCAGTTACCGGACTAGCGGGACCCTCAATGAGCAGTTCTTC.

CDR3 coding DNA: TGTGCCAGCAGTCCGCAGGGAAAGGGAGGAACTGAAGCTTTCTTT. Protein product: CASSPQGKGGTEAFF. The chain couples TRBV27 to TRBJ1-1, with D perhaps TRBD1 (5 bases). This CDR3 region has 15 residues. Germline V gene data show CDR1 as MNHEY and CDR2 as SMNVEV (reference sequence). V lost 5 bases to trimming and J lost 5 bases, with 18 bases between them.

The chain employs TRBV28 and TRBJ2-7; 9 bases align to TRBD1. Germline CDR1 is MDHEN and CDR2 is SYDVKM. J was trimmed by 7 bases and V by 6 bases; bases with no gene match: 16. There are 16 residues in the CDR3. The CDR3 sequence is CASSYLGTGKSGEQYF. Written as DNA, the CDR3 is TGTGCCAGCAGCTATCTTGGGACAGGGAAATCTGGTGAGCAGTACTTC.

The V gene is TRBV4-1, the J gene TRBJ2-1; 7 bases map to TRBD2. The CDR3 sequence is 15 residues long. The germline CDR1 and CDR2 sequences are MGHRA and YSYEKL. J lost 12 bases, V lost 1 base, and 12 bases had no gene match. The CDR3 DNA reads TGCGCCAGCAGCCAAGTCCTAGCGGCCCGATCCGCGCAGTTCTTC. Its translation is CASSQVLAARSAQFF.

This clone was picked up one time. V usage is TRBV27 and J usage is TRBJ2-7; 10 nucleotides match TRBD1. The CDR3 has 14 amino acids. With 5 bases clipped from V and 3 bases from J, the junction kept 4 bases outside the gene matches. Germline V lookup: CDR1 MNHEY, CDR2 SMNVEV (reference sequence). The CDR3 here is CASSTTGGGYEQYF. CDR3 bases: TGTGCCAGCAGTACGACAGGGGGCGGCTACGAGCAGTACTTC.

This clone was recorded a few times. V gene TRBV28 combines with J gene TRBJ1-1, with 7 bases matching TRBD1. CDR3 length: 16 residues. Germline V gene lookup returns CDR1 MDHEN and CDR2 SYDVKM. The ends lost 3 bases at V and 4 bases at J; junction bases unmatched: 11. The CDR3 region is CASSLGTAVPATEAFF. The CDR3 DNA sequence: TGTGCCAGCAGTTTGGGGACAGCGGTACCAGCCACTGAAGCTTTCTTT.

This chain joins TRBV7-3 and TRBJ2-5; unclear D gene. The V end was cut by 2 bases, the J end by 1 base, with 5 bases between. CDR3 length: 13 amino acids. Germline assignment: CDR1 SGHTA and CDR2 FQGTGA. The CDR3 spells CASSLGPQETQYF. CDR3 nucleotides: TGTGCCAGCAGCTTAGGCCCCCAAGAGACCCAGTACTTC.

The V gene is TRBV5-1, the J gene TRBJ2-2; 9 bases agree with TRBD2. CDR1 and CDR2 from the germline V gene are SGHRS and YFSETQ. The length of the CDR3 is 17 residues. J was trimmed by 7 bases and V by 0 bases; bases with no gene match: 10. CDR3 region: CASSLDGWTSVGGELFF. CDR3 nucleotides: TGCGCCAGCAGCTTGGATGGATGGACTAGCGTTGGCGGGGAGCTGTTTTTT. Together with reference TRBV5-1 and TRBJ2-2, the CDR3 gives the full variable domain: KAGVTQTPRYLIKTRGQQVTLSCSPISGHRSVSWYQQTPGQGLQFLFEYFSETQRNKGNFPGRFSGRQFSNSRSEMNVSTLELGDSALYLCASSLDGWTSVGGELFFGEGSRLTVL.

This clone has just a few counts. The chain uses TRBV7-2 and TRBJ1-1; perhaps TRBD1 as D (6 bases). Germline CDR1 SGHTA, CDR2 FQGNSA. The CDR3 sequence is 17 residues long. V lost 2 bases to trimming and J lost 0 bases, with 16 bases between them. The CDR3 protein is CASSLPSDSPMNTEAFF. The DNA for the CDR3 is TGTGCCAGCAGCTTACCCTCGGACAGCCCCATGAACACTGAAGCTTTCTTT.

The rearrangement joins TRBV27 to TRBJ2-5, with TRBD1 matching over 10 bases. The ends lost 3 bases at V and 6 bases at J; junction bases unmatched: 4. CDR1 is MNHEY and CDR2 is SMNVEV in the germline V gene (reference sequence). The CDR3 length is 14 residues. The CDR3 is CASSFSDRGQTQYF. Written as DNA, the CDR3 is TGTGCCAGCAGTTTTTCCGACAGGGGGCAGACCCAGTACTTC.

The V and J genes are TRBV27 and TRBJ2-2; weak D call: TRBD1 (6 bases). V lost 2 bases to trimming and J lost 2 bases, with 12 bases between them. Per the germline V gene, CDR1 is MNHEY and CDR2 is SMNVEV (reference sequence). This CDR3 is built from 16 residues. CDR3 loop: CASSLGDRINTGELFF. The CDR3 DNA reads TGTGCCAGCAGTTTAGGTGACAGGATTAACACCGGGGAGCTGTTTTTT.

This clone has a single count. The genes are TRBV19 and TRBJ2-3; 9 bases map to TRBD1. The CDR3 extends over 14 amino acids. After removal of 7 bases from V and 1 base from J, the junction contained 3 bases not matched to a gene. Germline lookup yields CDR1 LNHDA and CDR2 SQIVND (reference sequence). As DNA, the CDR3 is TGTGCCAGTAAAAGGACAGGGGGCACAGATACGCAGTATTTT. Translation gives CASKRTGGTDTQYF.